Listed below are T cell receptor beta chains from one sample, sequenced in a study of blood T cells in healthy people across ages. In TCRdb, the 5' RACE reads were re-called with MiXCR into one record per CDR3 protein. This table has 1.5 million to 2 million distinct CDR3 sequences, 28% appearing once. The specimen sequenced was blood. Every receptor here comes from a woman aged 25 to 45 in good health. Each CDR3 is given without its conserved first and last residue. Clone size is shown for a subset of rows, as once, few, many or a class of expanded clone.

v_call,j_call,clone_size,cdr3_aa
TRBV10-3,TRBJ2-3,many,AISDPGTSTDTQY
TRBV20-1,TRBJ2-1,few,SASRRDEQF
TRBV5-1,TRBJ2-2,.,ASSPVSGATGELF
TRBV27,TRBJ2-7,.,ASSDDGSISYEQY
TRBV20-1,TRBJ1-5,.,SARDGTGIQPQH
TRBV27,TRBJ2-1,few,ASSLLLWTSDHNEQF
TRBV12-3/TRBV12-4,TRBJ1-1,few,ASSSTPRGTEAF
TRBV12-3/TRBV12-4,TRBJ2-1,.,ASSSIVTSGRSNEQF
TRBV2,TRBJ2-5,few,ASPPGGAQETQY
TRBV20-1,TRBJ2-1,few,SARGQSYNEQF
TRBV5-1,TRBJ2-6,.,VSSRLGQGAGANVLT
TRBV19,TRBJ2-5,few,ASSDRGAKTETQY
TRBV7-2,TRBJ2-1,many,ASSPKSSGLPANEQF
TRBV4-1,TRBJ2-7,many,ASSQVAAQSFHEQY
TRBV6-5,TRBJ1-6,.,ASNLQGANSPLH
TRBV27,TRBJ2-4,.,AARSLAKNIQY
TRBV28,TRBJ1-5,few,ASTPRGQAQQPQH
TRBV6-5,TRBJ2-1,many,ASKIISPSQF
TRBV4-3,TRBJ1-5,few,ASSLSGSQPQH
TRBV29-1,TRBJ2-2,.,SVNGGRENTGELF
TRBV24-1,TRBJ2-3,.,ATSEGQPDTQY
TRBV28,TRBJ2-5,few,ASTRPAWGTQY
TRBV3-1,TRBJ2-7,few,ASSRQGIDYEQY
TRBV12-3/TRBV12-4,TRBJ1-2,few,ASSLAGTGDYGYT
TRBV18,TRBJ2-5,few,ASSPRTSAQETQY
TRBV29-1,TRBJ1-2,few,SVLSSGGYT
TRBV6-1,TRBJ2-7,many,ASSEPSYEQY
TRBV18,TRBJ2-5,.,ASSPAAIQETQY
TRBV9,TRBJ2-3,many,ASSRGTSTDTQY
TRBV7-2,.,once,TSSLGFPGPSYEQY
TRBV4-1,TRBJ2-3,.,ASSSPSGIDTDTQY
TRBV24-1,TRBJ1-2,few,ATSDFMGNGYT
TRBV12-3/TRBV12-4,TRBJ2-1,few,ASSHREGENNEQF
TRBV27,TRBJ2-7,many,ASSFPGDYEQY
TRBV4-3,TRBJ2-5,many,ASSHELREETQY
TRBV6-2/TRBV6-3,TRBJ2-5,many,ASSNASRSGEETQY
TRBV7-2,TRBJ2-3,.,ASSLAPPGLDTQY
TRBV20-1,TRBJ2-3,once,SARGTGTDTQY
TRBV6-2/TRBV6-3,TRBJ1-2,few,ASRKGASLHGYT
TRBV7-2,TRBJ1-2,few,ASISEQGQYGYT
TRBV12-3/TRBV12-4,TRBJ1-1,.,ASSPRGRAMNTEAF
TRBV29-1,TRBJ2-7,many,SVEAASSYEQY
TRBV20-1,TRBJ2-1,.,SADPSGGNNEQF
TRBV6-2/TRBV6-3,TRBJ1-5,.,ASSLVSTNQPQH
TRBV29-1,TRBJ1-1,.,SVGNRVGTEAF
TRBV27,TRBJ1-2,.,ASSSRSIGNYGYT
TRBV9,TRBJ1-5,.,ASSIAGASNQPQH
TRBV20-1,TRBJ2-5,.,SASLTKETQY
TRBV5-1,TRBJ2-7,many,ASSLDSGWQY
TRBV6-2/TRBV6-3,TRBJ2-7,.,ASSPQGAKAYEQY
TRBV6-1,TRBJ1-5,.,ASMGQGSLNQPQH
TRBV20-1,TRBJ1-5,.,SASPSGGHQPQH